These T cell receptor beta chains were read from a single sample in a study of blood T cell repertoires in COVID-19. TCRdb keeps only in-frame clones here, not all; method: immunoSEQ multiplex PCR. The data show a few hundred thousand clones, with more than 75% seen just once and over 9.5% held by the top ten. The specimen sequenced was PBMCs or T cells enriched from blood (not recorded which). The receptors shown here come from a woman aged 18-29 years who had recovered from COVID-19. CDR3s include the opening cysteine and the closing phenylalanine or tryptophan. The order of the fields is V gene, clone size, D gene, J gene, CDR3 DNA, CDR3 protein. A D gene is named only where the DNA matches it firmly. The size of a clone is reported for some rows only, either as once, few or many, or as a class for expanded clones.

V gene: TRBV20-1; clone size: .; D gene: .; J gene: TRBJ2-5; CDR3 DNA: TGCAGTGCTAGTCGTTTAGGGTTAGCGGATCAAGAGACCCAGTACTTC; CDR3 protein: CSASRLGLADQETQYF
V gene: TRBV14; clone size: .; D gene: .; J gene: TRBJ2-3; CDR3 DNA: TGTGCCAGCAGCCAAGAGTTCGAGAGTTCGCAGTATTTT; CDR3 protein: CASSQEFESSQYF
V gene: TRBV24-1; clone size: .; D gene: TRBD1; J gene: TRBJ2-3; CDR3 DNA: TGTGCCACCAGGGGTGACAGGGGGCTCACAGATACGCAGTATTTT; CDR3 protein: CATRGDRGLTDTQYF
V gene: TRBV5-1; clone size: .; D gene: .; J gene: TRBJ2-5; CDR3 DNA: TGCGCCAGCAGCCCAGTGGGGGGGCCTTACCGAGAGACCCAGTACTTC; CDR3 protein: CASSPVGGPYRETQYF
V gene: TRBV30; clone size: .; D gene: TRBD1; J gene: TRBJ2-7; CDR3 DNA: TGTGCCTGGAGTGTTTATTTTAAGGGACAGGGGTCCTACGAGCAGTACTTC; CDR3 protein: CAWSVYFKGQGSYEQYF
V gene: TRBV30; clone size: .; D gene: .; J gene: TRBJ1-4; CDR3 DNA: TGTGCCTGGAGTCATCTGACTACGACTAATGAAAAACTGTTTTTT; CDR3 protein: CAWSHLTTTNEKLFF
V gene: TRBV7-2; clone size: .; D gene: .; J gene: TRBJ2-7; CDR3 DNA: TGTGCCAGCAGCTTATCGCCCGGGCAGGGCTACGAGCAGTACTTC; CDR3 protein: CASSLSPGQGYEQYF
V gene: TRBV19; clone size: .; D gene: .; J gene: TRBJ1-2; CDR3 DNA: TGTGCCAGTAGCTCACAGGTTCGGGATGGCTACACCTTC; CDR3 protein: CASSSQVRDGYTF
V gene: TRBV18; clone size: .; D gene: .; J gene: TRBJ1-5; CDR3 DNA: TGTGCCAGCTCACCCCTTCCCCGAGAGGCCCAGCATTTT; CDR3 protein: CASSPLPREAQHF
V gene: TRBV5-5; clone size: few; D gene: .; J gene: TRBJ1-2; CDR3 DNA: TGTGCCAGCAGCTTGTGGGCCGGCTACACCTTC; CDR3 protein: CASSLWAGYTF
V gene: TRBV5-6; clone size: .; D gene: TRBD1; J gene: TRBJ2-3; CDR3 DNA: TGTGCCAGCAGCGGACTAGGACAGGGGAGCACAGATACGCAGTATTTT; CDR3 protein: CASSGLGQGSTDTQYF
V gene: TRBV19; clone size: .; D gene: .; J gene: TRBJ2-1; CDR3 DNA: TGTGCCAGTAGTAACGCGGCAAGCTCCTACAATGAGCAGTTCTTC; CDR3 protein: CASSNAASSYNEQFF
V gene: TRBV19; clone size: .; D gene: TRBD1; J gene: TRBJ1-4; CDR3 DNA: TGTGCCAGTAACCCCTTGCTAAGCGGGACAGGGAAAGGGGCAACTAATGAAAAACTGTTTTTT; CDR3 protein: CASNPLLSGTGKGATNEKLFF
V gene: TRBV24-1; clone size: few; D gene: .; J gene: TRBJ2-1; CDR3 DNA: TGTGCCACCAGTGATCCCTTCCTCGGAGGGCAGTTCTTC; CDR3 protein: CATSDPFLGGQFF
V gene: TRBV3-1/TRBV3-2; clone size: .; D gene: TRBD2; J gene: TRBJ2-7; CDR3 DNA: TGTGCCAGCAGCCGGCGGGAGATAGAGGAGCAGTACTTC; CDR3 protein: CASSRREIEEQYF
V gene: TRBV9; clone size: .; D gene: TRBD1; J gene: TRBJ2-7; CDR3 DNA: TGTGCCAGCAGCGCTGCACCGGGACAGGGGTACGAGCAGTACTTC; CDR3 protein: CASSAAPGQGYEQYF
V gene: TRBV6-5; clone size: .; D gene: TRBD1; J gene: TRBJ1-1; CDR3 DNA: TGTGCCAGCAGTTCCCTTCGGGACAGTTTGAACACTGAAGCTTTCTTT; CDR3 protein: CASSSLRDSLNTEAFF
V gene: TRBV5-1; clone size: few; D gene: .; J gene: TRBJ1-6; CDR3 DNA: TGCGCCAGCAGCTTGGTTAGAAATTCACCCCTCCACTTT; CDR3 protein: CASSLVRNSPLHF
V gene: TRBV30; clone size: .; D gene: .; J gene: TRBJ1-2; CDR3 DNA: TGTGCCTGGAGTGCCCTTGGCCAGGGGAACAGTGGCTACACCTTC; CDR3 protein: CAWSALGQGNSGYTF
V gene: TRBV2; clone size: .; D gene: TRBD1; J gene: TRBJ2-7; CDR3 DNA: TGTGCCAGCAGCGAGAGAGGGGGACAGGGCCACATTTCCTGCTTC; CDR3 protein: CASSERGGQGHISCF
V gene: TRBV24-1; clone size: .; D gene: .; J gene: TRBJ2-1; CDR3 DNA: TGTGCCACCAGTGATACCGGGGTCAATGAGCAGTTCTTC; CDR3 protein: CATSDTGVNEQFF
V gene: TRBV7-9; clone size: .; D gene: TRBD2; J gene: TRBJ2-3; CDR3 DNA: TGTGCCAGCAGCTGGAGGGCGGGGGGGCCTTCAGATACGCAGTATTTT; CDR3 protein: CASSWRAGGPSDTQYF
V gene: TRBV30; clone size: .; D gene: .; J gene: TRBJ1-1; CDR3 DNA: TGTGCCTGGAATTTTATAGTCCAGGGCACTGAAGCTTTCTTT; CDR3 protein: CAWNFIVQGTEAFF
V gene: TRBV19; clone size: .; D gene: .; J gene: TRBJ2-5; CDR3 DNA: TGTGCCAGTAGTTCCAGCAGTGGGGGGAGGTTCCTGGAGACCCAGTACTTC; CDR3 protein: CASSSSSGGRFLETQYF
V gene: TRBV25-1; clone size: .; D gene: TRBD1; J gene: TRBJ1-1; CDR3 DNA: TGTGCCAGCAGTGAATATGGGGGACAGGGGAACACTGAAGCTTTCTTT; CDR3 protein: CASSEYGGQGNTEAFF
V gene: TRBV19; clone size: .; D gene: TRBD1; J gene: TRBJ1-1; CDR3 DNA: TGTGCCAGTAGCGCCGGGACAGGAGGACCCATTGAAGCTTTCTTT; CDR3 protein: CASSAGTGGPIEAFF
V gene: TRBV5-6; clone size: .; D gene: TRBD1; J gene: TRBJ1-5; CDR3 DNA: TGTGCCAGCAGCCAAGGACAGGGAAGAGGGCCCCAGCATTTT; CDR3 protein: CASSQGQGRGPQHF
V gene: TRBV25-1; clone size: .; D gene: TRBD1; J gene: TRBJ1-1; CDR3 DNA: TGTGCCAGCAGTCCCCCAGGGGGCGGCACTGAAGCTTTCTTT; CDR3 protein: CASSPPGGGTEAFF
V gene: TRBV30; clone size: .; D gene: .; J gene: TRBJ1-2; CDR3 DNA: TGTGCCTGGACCCCTGGAGTTGTTTGGTACACCTTC; CDR3 protein: CAWTPGVVWYTF
V gene: TRBV7-3; clone size: once; D gene: .; J gene: TRBJ1-1; CDR3 DNA: TGTGCCAGCAGCTCTTCGGACAGAACCCCATCGAGCACTGAAGCTTTCTTT; CDR3 protein: CASSSSDRTPSSTEAFF
V gene: TRBV3-1/TRBV3-2; clone size: few; D gene: .; J gene: TRBJ2-5; CDR3 DNA: TGTGCCAGCAGCCAAAAATGGGGGGAGGCTAGACAAGAGACCCAGTACTTC; CDR3 protein: CASSQKWGEARQETQYF
V gene: TRBV5-6; clone size: .; D gene: .; J gene: TRBJ1-2; CDR3 DNA: TGTGCCAGCAGCTTGTGGCAGGGTGGTAGCTATGGCTACACCTTC; CDR3 protein: CASSLWQGGSYGYTF
V gene: TRBV5-1; clone size: .; D gene: .; J gene: TRBJ2-1; CDR3 DNA: TGCGCCAGCAGCTCTGCGAGAGGCCACAATGAGCAGTTCTTC; CDR3 protein: CASSSARGHNEQFF
V gene: TRBV7-2; clone size: .; D gene: .; J gene: TRBJ2-7; CDR3 DNA: TGTGCCAGCAGCCCCCATGGAGGGGAGATCACCTACGAGCAGTACTTC; CDR3 protein: CASSPHGGEITYEQYF
V gene: TRBV2; clone size: .; D gene: .; J gene: TRBJ2-7; CDR3 DNA: TGTGCCAGCAGTGGAGAGAGCAGGGACTACGAGCAGTACTTC; CDR3 protein: CASSGESRDYEQYF
V gene: TRBV7-9; clone size: .; D gene: TRBD2; J gene: TRBJ2-1; CDR3 DNA: TGTGCCAGCAGCTTAGTGCGGGGGGATAATGAGCAGTTCTTC; CDR3 protein: CASSLVRGDNEQFF
V gene: TRBV5-5; clone size: .; D gene: .; J gene: TRBJ2-7; CDR3 DNA: TGTGCCAGCAGCTTCGGGGGCTACGAGCAGTACTTC; CDR3 protein: CASSFGGYEQYF